This T cell receptor beta chain comes out of a study of cytomegalovirus exposure and HLA in healthy donors. General study findings and limits: Roughly even sequencing depth across donors was the assumption behind the presence/absence analyses. The authors excluded some V segments, including TRBV6-2 and TRBV6-3, as indistinguishable. In a later analysis, the majority of CMV-associated beta chains seemingly showed HLA restriction.

PCR was performed using 60 Vbeta and 13 Jbeta primers. The repertoire was sequenced with immunoSEQ multiplex PCR; TCRdb's copy has only in-frame clones and lacks some. This table holds 83,000 or so clones, roughly 80% found once. J lost 6 bases, V lost 4 bases, and 20 bases had no gene match. The CDR3 covers 19 residues. The germline gives CDR1 SGHRS, CDR2 YFSETQ. This clone appeared once. Antigen unknown. Sequencing was performed on PBMCs. The clonotype comes from a woman aged 25-40 years in good health and CMV-seronegative. V and J are TRBV5-1 and TRBJ2-1, with 9 bases fitting TRBD1. As DNA, the CDR3 is TGCGCCAGCAGCGCGGTCCCGGGACAGGGTTTGGGCACGGGCAATGAGCAGTTCTTC. This sequence encodes CASSAVPGQGLGTGNEQFF.